This T cell receptor (beta chain) was sequenced in a study of blood T cells in healthy people across ages. The donors, healthy Caucasians from Russia, were aged roughly 6 to 90. The study isolated at least 6 million PBMCs from each sample. Next came a second PCR, run for about 6 to 11 cycles, which used a sample-barcoded 5' primer along with a J-beta primer mix. The authors tagged each cDNA molecule using a template-switch adaptor with 12 random nucleotides. TCRdb re-derived calls from the 5' RACE reads in MiXCR, one entry per CDR3 protein. Of 1.8 million or so distinct CDR3 sequences in the sample, approximately 39% are singletons; the top ten hold more than 20%. V shed 0 bases and J shed 3 bases, with 8 bases lying between them. CDR3 size: 14 residues. Germline loops: CDR1 LNHNV, CDR2 YYDKDF (reference sequence).

The TCR comes from a human donor in good health. This chain connects TRBV15 to TRBJ1-1, with a possible D match to TRBD1 (5 bases). Sequencing used blood. The CDR3 sequence: CATSREIRDTEAFF. The CDR3 DNA sequence: TGTGCCACCAGCAGAGAAATCAGGGACACTGAAGCTTTCTTT.